These 17 T cell receptor beta chains came from one sample sequenced in a study of ipilimumab plus nivolumab after autologous stem cell transplantation. Profiling relied on immunoSEQ multiplex PCR, and the TCRdb table lists in-frame clones only, not all of them. Of tens of thousands of clones in the sample, 86% were seen once. This specimen was PBMCs, taken in a trial of ipilimumab plus nivolumab as post-transplant consolidation. These TCRs come from a male donor with diffuse large B-cell lymphoma.

The chain links TRBV7-2 to TRBJ2-5, with 11 bases matching TRBD2. After removal of 3 bases from V and 5 bases from J, the junction contained 8 bases not matched to a gene. CDR1 and CDR2 (germline): SGHTA, FQGNSA. The CDR3 consists of 16 residues. In nucleotides, the CDR3 is TGTGCCAGCAGCTTGTATAGCGGGGGGGGTTTTGAGACCCAGTACTTC. This encodes CASSLYSGGGFETQYF.

CDR3 sequence reads: CASSQRAGDILAKNIQYF. The CDR3 DNA sequence: TGTGCCAGCAGCCAGAGGGCGGGGGACATCCTAGCCAAAAACATTCAGTACTTC. The chain couples TRBV13 to TRBJ2-4; a weak D match, TRBD2 (7 bases). The V gene's germline CDR1 is PRHDT and CDR2 FYEKMQ (reference sequence). This CDR3 contains 18 residues. V dropped 5 bases and J dropped 0 bases, with 20 bases sitting between them.

This clone was recorded a few times. This sequence joins TRBV6-1 and TRBJ2-5; D may be TRBD1 (6 bases). V dropped 6 bases and J dropped 5 bases, with 16 bases sitting between them. Per the germline V gene, CDR1 is MNHNS and CDR2 is SASEGT. The CDR3 is 14 amino acids. DNA for the CDR3: TGTGCCAGCAGAAGGGACACGGGTACGGAGACCCAGTACTTC. Protein sequence: CASRRDTGTETQYF.

The chain joins TRBV7-2 to TRBJ2-5, with D perhaps TRBD1 (6 bases). V lost 3 bases and J lost 3, with 17 bases in between. This CDR3 has 16 residues. In germline, CDR1 is SGHTA, CDR2 FQGNSA. The CDR3 DNA reads as TGTGCCAGCAGCTTGGGGGACATCTTAGGGGAAGAGACCCAGTACTTC. Its protein product is CASSLGDILGEETQYF.

The chain carries TRBV6-6 and TRBJ1-5, with D maybe TRBD1 (5 bases). Germline-derived CDR1 and CDR2 are MNHNY and SVGAGI (reference sequence). The CDR3 contains 9 residues. Between the trimmed V and J ends, which lost 8 bases and 10 bases, there was a span of 6 bases. In DNA, the CDR3 is TGTGCCAGCGGGGGACCCCAGCATTTT. Protein sequence: CASGGPQHF.

The CDR3 protein is CASSLVGVEDGYTF. The CDR3 nucleotides read TGTGCCAGCAGCTTAGTCGGGGTGGAAGATGGCTACACCTTC. The chain joins TRBV7-2 to TRBJ1-2; D unresolved. Looked up from germline, CDR1 is SGHTA and CDR2 is FQGNSA. The CDR3 is 14 residues long. V was cut by 1 base and J by 6 bases, with 12 bases left in between.

The CDR3 spells CASSLPTGRNGYTF. CDR3 nucleotide sequence: TGTGCCAGCAGCCTCCCGACAGGGCGGAATGGCTACACCTTC. V usage is TRBV5-4 and J usage is TRBJ1-2, with 7 bases fitting TRBD1. Germline trimming cut 4 bases from V and 6 bases from J; bases unmatched to any gene: 9. The CDR3 is 14 amino acids. The germline CDR1 and CDR2 sequences are SGHNT and YYREEE (reference sequence).

The rearrangement uses TRBV6-5 and TRBJ1-1; the D is unclear. CDR3 length equals 13 residues. V dropped 6 bases and J dropped 1 base, with 9 bases sitting between them. The germline gives CDR1 MNHEY, CDR2 SVGAGI. CDR3 protein: CASRMVPNTEAFF. CDR3 sequence (DNA): TGTGCCAGCAGAATGGTCCCGAACACTGAAGCTTTCTTT.

V is TRBV23-1 and J is TRBJ1-5; tentative D call: TRBD1 (5 bases). TRBV23-1 is an ORF, and what it does is uncertain. CDR3 length: 14 amino acids. V was pared by 3 bases and J by 9 bases, with 15 bases between. As DNA, the CDR3 is TGCGCCAGCAGTCACACTAACAAGGGGCGGCCCCAGCATTTT. Its translation: CASSHTNKGRPQHF.

The sample holds a few counts of this clone. The chain employs TRBV2 and TRBJ2-5; maybe TRBD2 (5 bases). CDR3 size: 13 residues. V was cut by 6 bases and J by 1 base, with 9 bases left in between. In germline, CDR1 is SNHLY, CDR2 FYNNEI. The CDR3 is CASRGASQETQYF. CDR3 coding DNA: TGTGCCAGCAGGGGAGCGTCCCAAGAGACCCAGTACTTC.

The chain recombines TRBV5-8 with TRBJ1-5; D not resolved. The CDR3 spans 13 residues. Germline assignment: CDR1 SGHTS and CDR2 YDEGEE. With 9 bases removed from V and 7 bases from J, the gap between germline ends came to 17 bases. CDR3 residues: CANNTLGGQPQHF. The CDR3 region has the DNA TGTGCCAACAATACTTTAGGCGGGCAGCCCCAGCATTTT.

The gene calls are TRBV9 and TRBJ1-1; no firm D call. The CDR3 spans 16 residues. The ends were cut back, 4 bases at V and 0 bases at J, with 16 bases in the middle. Germline CDR1 is SGDLS and CDR2 is YYNGEE. This chain's CDR3 is CASSLNSETMNTEAFF. The CDR3 DNA reads as TGTGCCAGCAGCCTCAACTCCGAGACAATGAACACTGAAGCTTTCTTT.

The V call is TRBV10-2, the J call TRBJ2-2; D is perhaps TRBD1 (6 bases). The V gene lost 1 base and the J gene lost 4 bases, with 10 bases spanning the gap. The CDR3 totals 15 residues. CDR1 is WSHSY and CDR2 is SAAADI in the germline V gene. The CDR3 reads CASSEWGRGTGELFF. Here the CDR3 DNA reads TGCGCCAGCAGTGAGTGGGGCAGGGGCACCGGGGAGCTGTTTTTT.

The chain employs TRBV6-5 and TRBJ1-1; D is ambiguous. The CDR3 totals 13 residues. V lost 5 bases, J lost 0 bases, and 7 bases lay in between. The V gene's germline CDR1 is MNHEY and CDR2 SVGAGI. The CDR3 region has the DNA TGTGCCAGCAGTCTTGACGTGAACACTGAAGCTTTCTTT. As protein: CASSLDVNTEAFF.

This chain connects TRBV2 to TRBJ2-3; 9 bases match TRBD2. The CDR3 spans 17 residues. Germline V gene sequence: CDR1 SNHLY, CDR2 FYNNEI. V gave up 2 bases and J gave up 6 bases; unmatched junction bases: 12. CDR3 sequence: CASSEPLAGAITDTQYF. The CDR3 DNA sequence: TGTGCCAGCAGTGAACCCTTAGCGGGGGCTATCACCGATACGCAGTATTTT.

This clone was counted a single time. The V and J genes are TRBV6-1 and TRBJ2-7; D might be TRBD2 (5 bases). Germline lookup yields CDR1 MNHNS and CDR2 SASEGT. The V end lost 4 bases, the J end lost 7 bases, and 20 bases lay between the germline ends. This CDR3 is 15 amino acids long. CDR3 in amino acids: CASSAGKTRRGEQYF. The CDR3 DNA reads TGTGCCAGCAGTGCGGGGAAGACCCGTCGGGGAGAGCAGTACTTC.

The chain recombines TRBV30 with TRBJ1-6; no definite D call. CDR1 and CDR2 (germline): GTSNPN, SVGIG (reference sequence). The CDR3 consists of 14 residues. Between the trimmed V and J ends, which lost 1 base and 6 bases, there was a span of 10 bases. The CDR3 nucleotides are TGTGCCTGGAGTGGGAGGAGGTTTAATTCACCCCTCCACTTT. It encodes CAWSGRRFNSPLHF.